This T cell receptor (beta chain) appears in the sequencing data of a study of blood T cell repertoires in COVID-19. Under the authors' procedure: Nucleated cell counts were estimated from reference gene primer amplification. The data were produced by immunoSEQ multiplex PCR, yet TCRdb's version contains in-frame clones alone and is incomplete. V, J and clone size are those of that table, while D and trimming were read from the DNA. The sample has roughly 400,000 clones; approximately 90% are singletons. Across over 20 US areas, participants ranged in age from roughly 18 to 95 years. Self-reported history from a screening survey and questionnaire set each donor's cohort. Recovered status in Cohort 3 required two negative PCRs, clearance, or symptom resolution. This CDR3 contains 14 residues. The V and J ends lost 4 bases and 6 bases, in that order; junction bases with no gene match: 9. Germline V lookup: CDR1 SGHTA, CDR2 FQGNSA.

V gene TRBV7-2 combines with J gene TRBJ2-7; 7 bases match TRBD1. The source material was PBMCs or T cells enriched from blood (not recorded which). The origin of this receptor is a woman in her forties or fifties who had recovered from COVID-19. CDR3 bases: TGTGCCAGCAGCTCCCGGACAGGCCTCTCCGAGCAGTACTTC. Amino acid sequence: CASSSRTGLSEQYF.